This passage covers 7 T cell receptor beta chains from one sample sequenced in a study of T cells in Graves' hyperthyroidism and ophthalmopathy. Authors of the study amplified TCR beta CDR3 regions from RNA transcripts. When the TCR CDR3 underwent first-round RT-PCR, the HTBI primer set was used. TCRdb used MiXCR to reprocess the multiplex PCR reads, holding one entry per CDR3 protein. The sample contains some 300,000 distinct CDR3 sequences, around 17% of which appear only once. The sequencing input was blood. The source is a man aged 30 to 45 with Graves' hyperthyroidism.

This clonotype has ten or more counts. The rearrangement joins TRBV5-1 to TRBJ1-5, with TRBD1 as a possible D gene (6 bases). Germline values: CDR1 SGHRS, CDR2 YFSETQ. The CDR3 contains 15 residues. The germline V and J ends were trimmed by 0 bases and 6 bases, with 13 bases remaining between them. CDR3 sequence: CASSLGTGRGQPQHF. DNA of the CDR3: TGCGCCAGCAGCTTGGGCACAGGGAGGGGTCAGCCCCAGCATTTT.

This clonotype occurred a few times. This chain links TRBV7-9 with TRBJ2-7, with 7 nucleotides matching TRBD1. The V segment lost 11 bases and the J segment 3 bases; nucleotides outside the gene matches: 7. Per the germline V gene, CDR1 is SEHNR and CDR2 is FQNEAQ (reference sequence). This CDR3 contains 12 residues. The CDR3 sequence is CAGERDSYEQYF. As DNA, the CDR3 is TGTGCCGGCGAGAGGGACAGCTACGAGCAGTACTTC.

This clonotype was detected many times. The V and J genes are TRBV6-6 and TRBJ2-3; a possible D gene is TRBD2 (6 bases). V was pared by 2 bases and J by 2 bases, with 11 bases between. The germline V gene encodes CDR1 MNHNY and CDR2 SVGAGI (reference sequence). There are 15 residues in the CDR3. CDR3 nucleotides: TGTGCCAGCAGTTACGGCGGGACCGCCACAGATACGCAGTATTTT. It codes for CASSYGGTATDTQYF.

This clonotype was seen just once. The chain joins TRBV20-1 to TRBJ2-1; D not certain. Germline V gives CDR1 DFQATT, CDR2 SNEGSKA (reference sequence). The CDR3 totals 10 residues. Trimming stripped 5 bases from V and 5 bases from J, with 4 bases between. The CDR3 DNA follows: TGCAGTGCTGGTAACAATGAGCAGTTCTTC. Amino acid sequence: CSAGNNEQFF.

This clonotype was observed at least ten times. The chain uses TRBV12-3 or TRBV12-4 and TRBJ2-1; 7 positions agree with TRBD1. With V trimmed by 8 bases and J by 2 bases, 6 bases remained unmatched. CDR3 length: 14 residues. The CDR3 is CASVGQPTYNEQFF. The DNA for the CDR3 is TGTGCCAGCGTGGGACAGCCGACCTACAATGAGCAGTTCTTC.

This clonotype was seen a handful of times. V usage is TRBV7-2 and J usage is TRBJ1-4; 7 positions agree with TRBD1. There are 15 residues in the CDR3. CDR1 is SGHTA, CDR2 FQGNSA, per germline. V lost 5 bases to trimming and J lost 8 bases; unmatched junction nucleotides: 11. CDR3 protein: CASSRTTGDREKLFF. The CDR3 DNA sequence: TGTGCCAGCAGCCGCACCACAGGGGATAGAGAAAAACTGTTTTTT.

The V and J genes are TRBV7-2 and TRBJ2-2, with TRBD1 identical over 10 bases. CDR3 length equals 15 residues. The V segment lost 4 bases and the J segment 4 bases; nucleotides outside the gene matches: 3. CDR1 and CDR2 from the germline V gene are SGHTA and FQGNSA. CDR3 residues: CASSWDRGITGELFF. In nucleotides, the CDR3 is TGTGCCAGCAGCTGGGACAGGGGAATCACCGGGGAGCTGTTTTTT.